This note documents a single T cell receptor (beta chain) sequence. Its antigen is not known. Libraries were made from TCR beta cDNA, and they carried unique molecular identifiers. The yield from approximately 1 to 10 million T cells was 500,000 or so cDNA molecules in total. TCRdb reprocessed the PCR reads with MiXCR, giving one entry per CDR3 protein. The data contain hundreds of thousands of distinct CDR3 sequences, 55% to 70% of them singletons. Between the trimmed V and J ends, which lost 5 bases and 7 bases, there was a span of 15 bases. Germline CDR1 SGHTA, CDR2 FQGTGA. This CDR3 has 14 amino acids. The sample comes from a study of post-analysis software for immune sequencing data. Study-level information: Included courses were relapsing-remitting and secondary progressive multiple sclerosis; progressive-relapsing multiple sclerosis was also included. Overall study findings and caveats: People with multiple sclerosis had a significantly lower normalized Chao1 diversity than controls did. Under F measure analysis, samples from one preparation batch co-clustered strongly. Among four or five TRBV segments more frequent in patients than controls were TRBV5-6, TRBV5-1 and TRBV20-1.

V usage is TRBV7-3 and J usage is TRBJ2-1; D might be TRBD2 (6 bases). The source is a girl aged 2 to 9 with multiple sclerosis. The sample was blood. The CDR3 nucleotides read TGTGCCAGCAGCCCCTCCGGGACTTCAAATGAGCAGTTCTTC. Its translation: CASSPSGTSNEQFF.